This T cell receptor (beta chain) was recorded in a study of blood T cell repertoires in COVID-19. Background on the study: T cells, B-cell-depleted T cells, or PBMCs provided the cDNA or gDNA that served as material.

Germline V gene lookup returns CDR1 MNHNY and CDR2 SVGAGI (reference sequence). The CDR3 has 13 residues. With 10 bases removed from V and 6 bases from J, the gap between germline ends came to 16 bases. This clone was seen once. Per the study methods: For nucleated cells, counts were estimated from reference gene primer amplification. TCRdb keeps only in-frame clones here, not all; method: immunoSEQ multiplex PCR. The DNA was the basis for D and trimming; V, J and clone size are from that table. Here the sample spans some 290,000 clones, 87% being singletons. This receptor was identified in a woman in her forties or fifties who had recovered from COVID-19. The genes are TRBV6-6 and TRBJ2-4; unclear D gene. The sample comprised peripheral blood. This CDR3 reads CATLRPTGNIQYF. CDR3 coding DNA: TGTGCCACCCTACGGCCCACGGGAAACATTCAGTACTTC.